A single sample is the source of the 8 T cell receptor beta chains below, sequenced in a study of PD-L1 blockade in urothelial cancer. Generated by immunoSEQ multiplex PCR, the TCRdb table keeps only in-frame clones and is missing some. The sample carries around 79,000 clones, approximately 80% recorded once. Noted time point: pretreatment peripheral blood. This sample comprised PBMCs, obtained around atezolizumab (anti-PD-L1) treatment. These receptors were obtained from a man aged 35 to 55 with urothelial cancer.

V and J are TRBV9 and TRBJ1-2; D may be TRBD1 (6 bases). V lost 2 bases and J lost 4, with 18 bases in between. CDR1 SGDLS and CDR2 YYNGEE come from the germline V gene. The CDR3 is 16 amino acids. The DNA for the CDR3 is TGTGCCAGCAGCGTCTCCACGGGGGGCGACCTCTATGGCTACACCTTC. It specifies CASSVSTGGDLYGYTF.

This clone showed up just a few times. This rearrangement joins TRBV7-8 to TRBJ1-3; D not certain. Germline values: CDR1 SGHVS, CDR2 FQNEAQ. The CDR3 has 14 residues. Trimming pared 5 bases from V and 0 bases from J, leaving 8 bases between. The CDR3 nucleotides read TGTGCCAGCAGCCCTAGCCGCTCTGGAAACACCATATATTTT. It encodes CASSPSRSGNTIYF.

This clone occurred a few times. The chain couples TRBV14 to TRBJ2-7; 7 positions match TRBD2. V lost 1 base, J lost 4 bases, and 13 bases stayed unmatched. The CDR3 totals 17 residues. The germline CDR1 and CDR2 sequences are SGHDN and FVKESK. The CDR3 DNA is TGTGCCAGCAGCCAAGGTAGCGGGCCGTCCGCCACATACGAGCAGTACTTC. Residues: CASSQGSGPSATYEQYF.

This clone was observed a single time. The chain couples TRBV5-1 to TRBJ2-7; 13 positions match TRBD2. The V segment lost 4 bases and the J segment 3 bases; nucleotides outside the gene matches: 7. The CDR3 is made up of 16 amino acids. From germline, CDR1 is SGHRS and CDR2 YFSETQ. CDR3 residues: CASSSGLAGEYYEQYF. The CDR3 DNA follows: TGCGCCAGCAGCAGCGGACTAGCGGGAGAGTACTACGAGCAGTACTTC.

The J gene is TRBJ2-7, the V gene TRBV4-2; D possibly corresponds to TRBD2 (5 bases). The V end was cut by 1 base, the J end by 2 bases, with 18 bases between. CDR1 LGHNA and CDR2 YNFKEQ come from the germline V gene. This CDR3 spans 17 amino acids. The CDR3 here is CASSQVIRGRGTYEQYF. For the CDR3, the DNA is TGTGCCAGCAGCCAAGTCATTCGTGGGAGAGGAACCTACGAGCAGTACTTC.

The chain carries TRBV9 and TRBJ2-1; 10 bases are shared with TRBD2. Germline loops: CDR1 SGDLS, CDR2 YYNGEE. V lost 1 base to trimming and J lost 8 bases; unmatched junction nucleotides: 9. The CDR3 is made up of 16 amino acids. As DNA, the CDR3 is TGTGCCAGCAGCGTACAAGCTAGCGGGAGTATGGATGAGCAGTTCTTC. Translation: CASSVQASGSMDEQFF.

The chain uses TRBV7-9 and TRBJ2-3, with 9 bases that match TRBD2. The V segment lost 2 bases and the J segment 3 bases; nucleotides outside the gene matches: 3. CDR3 length: 15 residues. Per the germline V gene, CDR1 is SEHNR and CDR2 is FQNEAQ (reference sequence). The CDR3 loop reads CASSLPSGRTDTQYF. The CDR3 DNA is TGTGCCAGCAGCTTACCAAGCGGGAGGACAGATACGCAGTATTTT.

The CDR3 DNA is TGTGCCACCAGCACCGATGGGGGGAAGAACACTGAAGCTTTCTTT. It translates to CATSTDGGKNTEAFF. The genes are TRBV15 and TRBJ1-1, with a tentative D call TRBD1 (5 bases). V was cut by 4 bases and J by 1 base, with 13 bases left in between. The CDR3 covers 15 residues. CDR1 is LNHNV and CDR2 is YYDKDF in the germline V gene (reference sequence).